The 17 T cell receptor beta chains below all came from one sample that was sequenced in a study of blood T cell repertoires in COVID-19. TCRdb's table, derived via immunoSEQ multiplex PCR, lists solely in-frame clones and lacks some. Of over 250,000 clones listed, approximately 83% are singletons. Sequenced material: peripheral blood. These receptors all come from a woman in her 70s with acute or convalescent COVID-19.

The V and J genes are TRBV4-2 and TRBJ2-3; weak D call: TRBD2 (6 bases). V was trimmed by 2 bases and J by 2 bases, leaving 8 bases between them. Per germline, CDR1 LGHNA and CDR2 YNFKEQ. The CDR3 has 14 residues. The CDR3, as DNA: TGTGCCAGCAGCCAAAGGACTAACACAGATACGCAGTATTTT. Protein: CASSQRTNTDTQYF.

The genes are TRBV4-1 and TRBJ2-1, with D possibly matching TRBD2 (5 bases). In germline, CDR1 is MGHRA, CDR2 YSYEKL. The V gene lost 2 bases and the J gene lost 5 bases, with 13 bases spanning the gap. The CDR3 spans 15 residues. This chain's CDR3 is CASSQWARGNNEQFF. CDR3 nucleotide sequence: TGCGCCAGCAGCCAATGGGCCCGGGGAAACAATGAGCAGTTCTTC.

The chain combines TRBV30 with TRBJ2-7, with 11 bases fitting TRBD1. CDR1 is GTSNPN, CDR2 SVGIG, per germline (reference sequence). J was trimmed by 3 bases and V by 2 bases; bases with no gene match: 3. This CDR3 region has 14 residues. CDR3 residues: CAWSPGTGGYEQYF. The CDR3 DNA reads TGTGCCTGGAGTCCAGGGACAGGGGGCTACGAGCAGTACTTC.

The gene calls are TRBV21-1 and TRBJ2-3; the listed D gene, TRBD2, was not tested against the DNA. TRBV21-1 is shown as a pseudogene. This CDR3 contains 19 residues. The CDR3 here is CASSPRTSGGASPEDTQYF. CDR3 nucleotide sequence: TGTGCCAGCAGCCCCCGGACTAGCGGGGGGGCGTCTCCTGAAGATACGCAGTATTTT.

The chain has TRBV5-1 and TRBJ2-1; D ambiguous. The CDR3 sequence is 15 residues long. The V end lost 5 bases, the J end lost 5 bases, and 17 bases lay between the germline ends. Germline V lookup: CDR1 SGHRS, CDR2 YFSETQ. CDR3 residues: CASSPPRGGNNEQFF. DNA for the CDR3: TGCGCCAGCAGTCCCCCCCGAGGTGGCAACAATGAGCAGTTCTTC.

The genes are TRBV4-2 and TRBJ1-5; maybe TRBD1 (6 bases). With 0 bases removed from V and 9 bases from J, the gap between germline ends came to 15 bases. Germline V CDR1 and CDR2: LGHNA, YNFKEQ. The CDR3 has 15 residues. This chain's CDR3 is CASSQDLQGRAPQHF. The DNA for the CDR3 is TGTGCCAGCAGCCAAGATCTACAGGGCCGGGCGCCCCAGCATTTT.

The V and J genes are TRBV11-3 and TRBJ2-1; the match to TRBD2 covers 7 bases. This CDR3 region has 16 residues. V trimming: 1 base; J trimming: 5 bases; junction bases outside the gene matches: 8. Germline loops: CDR1 SGHNT, CDR2 YENEEA. CDR3 DNA: TGTGCCAGCAGCTTAGGGGGTACTAGCGTAAACAATGAGCAGTTCTTC. Its protein product is CASSLGGTSVNNEQFF.

The chain employs TRBV3-1 (or the pseudogene TRBV3-2) and TRBJ1-1; 8 bases line up with TRBD1. The germline CDR1 and CDR2 sequences are LGHDT and YNNKEL (reference sequence). V lost 1 base to trimming and J lost 6 bases; unmatched junction nucleotides: 4. The CDR3 contains 14 residues. CDR3 sequence reads: CASSQAGGRSEAFF. CDR3 DNA sequence: TGTGCCAGCAGCCAAGCAGGGGGCCGGTCTGAAGCTTTCTTT.

The V call is TRBV18, the J call TRBJ1-5; D gene ambiguous. CDR1 and CDR2 from the germline V gene are KGHSH and LQKENI. The CDR3 has 14 amino acids. Trimming shortened V by 2 bases and J by 7 bases, and 12 bases separated the two germline ends. CDR3 loop: CASSPGVEEQPQHF. CDR3 sequence (DNA): TGTGCCAGCTCACCAGGGGTGGAGGAGCAGCCCCAGCATTTT.

The chain recombines TRBV7-8 with TRBJ1-2, with D maybe TRBD1 (5 bases). V lost 2 bases to trimming and J lost 4 bases, with 14 bases between them. Germline assignment: CDR1 SGHVS and CDR2 FQNEAQ. This CDR3 comprises 15 residues. The chain's CDR3 is CASSLTDKTFYGYTF. The CDR3 DNA is TGTGCCAGCAGCTTAACGGACAAGACTTTCTATGGCTACACCTTC.

V gene TRBV30 combines with J gene TRBJ1-1; a weak D match, TRBD1 (6 bases). This CDR3 comprises 13 residues. Germline lookup yields CDR1 GTSNPN and CDR2 SVGIG (reference sequence). V lost 3 bases to trimming and J lost 4 bases, with 12 bases between them. The CDR3 reads CAWRQQGFTEAFF. The CDR3 DNA sequence: TGTGCCTGGAGGCAACAGGGTTTCACTGAAGCTTTCTTT.

CDR3 sequence (DNA): TGTGCCAGCAGTCTCCGGACAGGGGGGAACACTGAAGCTTTCTTT. This sequence encodes CASSLRTGGNTEAFF. The V gene is TRBV2, the J gene TRBJ1-1, with TRBD1 identical over 10 bases. There are 15 residues in the CDR3. Germline trimming cut 5 bases from V and 1 base from J; bases unmatched to any gene: 4. Germline lookup yields CDR1 SNHLY and CDR2 FYNNEI.

J is TRBJ2-7 and V is TRBV28; D unresolved. In germline, CDR1 is MDHEN, CDR2 SYDVKM. The CDR3 length is 12 residues. The V and J ends lost 4 bases and 11 bases respectively, with 15 bases between them. The CDR3 reads CASSSTPTSKYF. CDR3 DNA: TGTGCCAGCAGTTCGACTCCTACCTCAAAGTACTTC.

The chain joins TRBV6-5 to TRBJ2-7; the D gene is possibly TRBD1 (5 bases). The CDR3 is made up of 12 amino acids. Germline lookup yields CDR1 MNHEY and CDR2 SVGAGI. Trimming cost V 6 bases and J 3 bases, with 9 bases left between them. Written as DNA, the CDR3 is TGTGCCAGCAGGTTCAGGGACTACGAGCAGTACTTC. As protein: CASRFRDYEQYF.

This chain connects TRBV9 to TRBJ2-3, with 8 bases aligning to TRBD2. From germline, CDR1 is SGDLS and CDR2 YYNGEE. The CDR3 runs to 15 residues. J lost 2 bases, V lost 4 bases, and 6 bases had no gene match. The DNA of the CDR3 is TGTGCCAGCAGCCCCCGGACTAGCCTCACAGATACGCAGTATTTT. This translates into CASSPRTSLTDTQYF. Supplemented by reference TRBV9 and TRBJ2-3, the full variable domain reads DSGVTQTPKHLITATGQRVTLRCSPRSGDLSVYWYQQSLDQGLQFLIQYYNGEERAKGNILERFSAQQFPDLHSELNLSSLELGDSALYFCASSPRTSLTDTQYFGPGTRLTVL.

This chain uses TRBV6-4 with TRBJ1-2, with D uncertain. V lost 4 bases to trimming and J lost 5 bases, with 11 bases between them. The germline V gene encodes CDR1 MRHNA and CDR2 SNTAGT. The CDR3 spans 13 residues. This chain's CDR3 is CASSAQRGYGYTF. CDR3 DNA: TGTGCCAGCAGTGCCCAACGAGGGTATGGCTACACCTTC.

The V gene is TRBV9, the J gene TRBJ2-2; 7 bases are a match to TRBD1. Losses at the gene ends were 4 bases for V and 1 base for J; bases not matched to a gene: 7. The length of the CDR3 is 16 residues. Germline CDR1 is SGDLS and CDR2 is YYNGEE. CDR3: CASSKITGVNTGELFF. CDR3 DNA sequence: TGTGCCAGCAGCAAGATTACAGGGGTGAACACCGGGGAGCTGTTTTTT.